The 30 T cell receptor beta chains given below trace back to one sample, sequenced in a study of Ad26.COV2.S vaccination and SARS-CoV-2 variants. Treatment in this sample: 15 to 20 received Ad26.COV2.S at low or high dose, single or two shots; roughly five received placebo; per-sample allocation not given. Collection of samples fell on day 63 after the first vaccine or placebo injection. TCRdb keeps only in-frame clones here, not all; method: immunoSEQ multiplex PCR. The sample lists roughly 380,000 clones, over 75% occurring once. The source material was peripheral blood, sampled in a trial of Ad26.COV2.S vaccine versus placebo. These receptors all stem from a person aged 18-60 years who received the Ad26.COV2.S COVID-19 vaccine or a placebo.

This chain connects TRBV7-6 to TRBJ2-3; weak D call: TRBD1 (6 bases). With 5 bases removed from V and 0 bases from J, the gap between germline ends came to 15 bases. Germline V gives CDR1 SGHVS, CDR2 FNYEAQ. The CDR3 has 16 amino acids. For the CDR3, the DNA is TGTGCCAGCAGCCCCCGGACAGAGGCAAGCACAGATACGCAGTATTTT. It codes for CASSPRTEASTDTQYF.

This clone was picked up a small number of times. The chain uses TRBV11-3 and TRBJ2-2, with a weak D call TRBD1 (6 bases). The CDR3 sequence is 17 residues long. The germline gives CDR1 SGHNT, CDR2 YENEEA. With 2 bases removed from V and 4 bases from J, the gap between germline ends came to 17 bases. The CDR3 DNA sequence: TGTGCCAGCAGCTTATTTGGCAGGGGCGAGATCACCGGGGAGCTGTTTTTT. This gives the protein CASSLFGRGEITGELFF.

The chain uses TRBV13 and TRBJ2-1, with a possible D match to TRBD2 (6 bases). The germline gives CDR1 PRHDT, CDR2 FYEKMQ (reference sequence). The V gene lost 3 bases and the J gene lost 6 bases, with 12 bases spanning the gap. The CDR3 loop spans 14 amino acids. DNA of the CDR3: TGTGCCAGCAGCTTGCGGGGCTCCAGCAATGAGCAGTTCTTC. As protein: CASSLRGSSNEQFF. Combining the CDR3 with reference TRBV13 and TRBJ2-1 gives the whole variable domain AAGVIQSPRHLIKEKRETATLKCYPIPRHDTVYWYQQGPGQDPQFLISFYEKMQSDKGSIPDRFSAQQFSDYHSELNMSSLELGDSALYFCASSLRGSSNEQFFGPGTRLTVL.

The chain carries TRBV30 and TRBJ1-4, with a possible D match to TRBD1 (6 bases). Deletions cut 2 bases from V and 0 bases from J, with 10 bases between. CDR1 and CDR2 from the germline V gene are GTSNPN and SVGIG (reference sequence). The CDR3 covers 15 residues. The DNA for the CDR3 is TGTGCCTGGAGTAGGGGACAAGCAACTAATGAAAAACTGTTTTTT. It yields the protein CAWSRGQATNEKLFF.

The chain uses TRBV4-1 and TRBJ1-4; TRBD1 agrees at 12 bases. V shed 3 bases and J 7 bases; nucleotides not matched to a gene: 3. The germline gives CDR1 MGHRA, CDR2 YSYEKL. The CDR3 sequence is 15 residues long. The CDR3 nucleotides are TGCGCCAGCAGCCAGGGACAGGGGGCCACTGAAAAACTGTTTTTT. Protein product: CASSQGQGATEKLFF.

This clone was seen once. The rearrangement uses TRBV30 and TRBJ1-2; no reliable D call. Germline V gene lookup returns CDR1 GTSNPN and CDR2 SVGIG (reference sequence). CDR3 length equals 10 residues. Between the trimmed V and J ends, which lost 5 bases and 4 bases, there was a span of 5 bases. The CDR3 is CAWGRYGYTF. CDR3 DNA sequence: TGTGCCTGGGGGCGCTATGGCTACACCTTC.

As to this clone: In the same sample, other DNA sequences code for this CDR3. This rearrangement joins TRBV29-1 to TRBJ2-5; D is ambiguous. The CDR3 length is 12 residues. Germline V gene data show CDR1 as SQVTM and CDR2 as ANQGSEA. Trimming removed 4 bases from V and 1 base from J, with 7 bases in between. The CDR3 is CSVGRIQETQYF. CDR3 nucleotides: TGCAGCGTTGGAAGAATCCAAGAGACCCAGTACTTC.

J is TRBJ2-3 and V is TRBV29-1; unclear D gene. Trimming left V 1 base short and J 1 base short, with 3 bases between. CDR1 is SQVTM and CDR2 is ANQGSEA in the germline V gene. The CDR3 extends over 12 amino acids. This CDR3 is CSVEGRTDTQYF. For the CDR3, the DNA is TGCAGCGTTGAAGGGCGCACAGATACGCAGTATTTT.

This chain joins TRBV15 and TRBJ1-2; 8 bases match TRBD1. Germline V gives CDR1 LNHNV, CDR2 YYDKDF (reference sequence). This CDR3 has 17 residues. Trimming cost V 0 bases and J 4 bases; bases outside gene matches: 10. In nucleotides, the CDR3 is TGTGCCACCAGCAGAGACCTTAGTCAGGGGGCTGGCTATGGCTACACCTTC. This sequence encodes CATSRDLSQGAGYGYTF.

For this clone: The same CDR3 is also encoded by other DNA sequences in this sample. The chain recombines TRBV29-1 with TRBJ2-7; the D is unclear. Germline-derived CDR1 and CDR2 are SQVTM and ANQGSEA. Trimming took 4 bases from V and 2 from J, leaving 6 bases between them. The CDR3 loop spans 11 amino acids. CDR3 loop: CSVGGAYEQYF. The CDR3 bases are TGCAGCGTTGGGGGTGCCTACGAGCAGTACTTC.

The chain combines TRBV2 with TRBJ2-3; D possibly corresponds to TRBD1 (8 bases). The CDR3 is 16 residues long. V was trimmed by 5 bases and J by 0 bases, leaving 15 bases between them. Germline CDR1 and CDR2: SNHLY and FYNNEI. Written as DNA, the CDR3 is TGTGCCAGCAGTTTCACAGGGGGGGGTAGCACAGATACGCAGTATTTT. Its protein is CASSFTGGGSTDTQYF.

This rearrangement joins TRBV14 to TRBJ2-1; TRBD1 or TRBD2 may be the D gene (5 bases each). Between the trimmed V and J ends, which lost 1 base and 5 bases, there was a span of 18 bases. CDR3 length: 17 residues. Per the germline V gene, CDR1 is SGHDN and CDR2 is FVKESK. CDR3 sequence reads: CASSQVGVGWGNNEQFF. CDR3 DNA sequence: TGTGCCAGCAGCCAAGTGGGGGTAGGCTGGGGGAACAATGAGCAGTTCTTC.

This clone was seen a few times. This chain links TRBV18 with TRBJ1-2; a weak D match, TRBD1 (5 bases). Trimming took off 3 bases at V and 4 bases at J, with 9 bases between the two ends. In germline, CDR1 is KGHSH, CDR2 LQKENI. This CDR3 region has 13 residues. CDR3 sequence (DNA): TGTGCCAGCTCACCTCCAGGGTTCTATGGCTACACCTTC. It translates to CASSPPGFYGYTF.

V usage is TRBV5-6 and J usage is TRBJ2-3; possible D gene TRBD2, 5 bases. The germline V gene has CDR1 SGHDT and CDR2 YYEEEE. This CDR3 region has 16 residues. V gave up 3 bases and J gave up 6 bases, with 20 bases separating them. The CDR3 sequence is CASSYWTGTTRDTQYF. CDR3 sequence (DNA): TGTGCCAGCAGCTATTGGACGGGAACCACGAGGGATACGCAGTATTTT.

The CDR3 bases are TGTGCCAGCAGCTTACCGAGGGGGAATGAAGCTTTCTTT. Amino acids: CASSLPRGNEAFF. This chain connects TRBV7-9 to TRBJ1-1; maybe TRBD1 (6 bases). V lost 2 bases, J lost 7 bases, and 11 bases lay in between. This CDR3 has 13 residues. The V gene's germline CDR1 is SEHNR and CDR2 FQNEAQ (reference sequence).

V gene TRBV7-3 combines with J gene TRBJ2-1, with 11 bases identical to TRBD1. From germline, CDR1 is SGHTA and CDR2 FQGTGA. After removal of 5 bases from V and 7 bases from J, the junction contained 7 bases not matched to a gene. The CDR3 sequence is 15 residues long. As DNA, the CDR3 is TGTGCCAGCAGCGAAGCCGGGACAGGGGGAAATGAGCAGTTCTTC. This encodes CASSEAGTGGNEQFF.

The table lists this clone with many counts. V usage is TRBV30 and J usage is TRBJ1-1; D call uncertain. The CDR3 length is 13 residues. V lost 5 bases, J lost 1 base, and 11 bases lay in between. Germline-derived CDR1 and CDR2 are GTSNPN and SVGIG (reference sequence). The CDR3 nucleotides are TGTGCCTGGGAAGCTTTAGGGAACACTGAAGCTTTCTTT. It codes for CAWEALGNTEAFF.

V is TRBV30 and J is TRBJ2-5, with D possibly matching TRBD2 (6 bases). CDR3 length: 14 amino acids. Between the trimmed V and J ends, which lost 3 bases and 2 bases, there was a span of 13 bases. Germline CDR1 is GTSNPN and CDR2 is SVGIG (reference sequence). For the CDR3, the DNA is TGTGCCTGGAGGCCCCTAGCGTCGCAAGAGACCCAGTACTTC. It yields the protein CAWRPLASQETQYF.

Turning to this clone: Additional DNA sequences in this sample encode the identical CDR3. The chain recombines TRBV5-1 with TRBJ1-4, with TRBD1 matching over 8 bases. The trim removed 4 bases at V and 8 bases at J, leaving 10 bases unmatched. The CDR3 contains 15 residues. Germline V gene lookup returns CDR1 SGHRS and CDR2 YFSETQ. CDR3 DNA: TGCGCCAGCAGCCCAGGACAGGGCGGAAACGAAAAACTGTTTTTT. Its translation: CASSPGQGGNEKLFF. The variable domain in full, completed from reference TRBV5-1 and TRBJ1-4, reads KAGVTQTPRYLIKTRGQQVTLSCSPISGHRSVSWYQQTPGQGLQFLFEYFSETQRNKGNFPGRFSGRQFSNSRSEMNVSTLELGDSALYLCASSPGQGGNEKLFFGSGTQLSVL.

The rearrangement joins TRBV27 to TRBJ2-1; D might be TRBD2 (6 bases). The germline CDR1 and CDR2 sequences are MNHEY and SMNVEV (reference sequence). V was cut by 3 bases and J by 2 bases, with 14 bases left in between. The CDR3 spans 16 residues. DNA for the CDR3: TGTGCCAGCAGTTTTTCAACTAGCTACCCCTACAATGAGCAGTTCTTC. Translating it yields CASSFSTSYPYNEQFF.

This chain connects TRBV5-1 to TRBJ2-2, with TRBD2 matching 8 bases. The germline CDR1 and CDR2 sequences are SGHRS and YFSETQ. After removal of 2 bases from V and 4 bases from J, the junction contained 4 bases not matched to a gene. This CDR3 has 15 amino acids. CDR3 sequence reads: CASSFPGGVTGELFF. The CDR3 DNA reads TGCGCCAGCAGCTTCCCGGGGGGGGTCACCGGGGAGCTGTTTTTT.

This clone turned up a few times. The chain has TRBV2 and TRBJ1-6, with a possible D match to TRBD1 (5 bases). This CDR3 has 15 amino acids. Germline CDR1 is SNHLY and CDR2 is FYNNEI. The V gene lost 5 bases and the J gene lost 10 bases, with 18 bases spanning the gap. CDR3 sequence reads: CASSPLGQGSSPLHF. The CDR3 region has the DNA TGTGCCAGCAGTCCCCTCGGTCAGGGATCATCACCCCTCCACTTT.

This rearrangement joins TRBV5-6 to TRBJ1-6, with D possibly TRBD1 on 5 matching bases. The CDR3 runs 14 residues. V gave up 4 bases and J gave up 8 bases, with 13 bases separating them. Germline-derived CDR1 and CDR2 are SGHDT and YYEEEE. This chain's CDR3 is CASSPPLTDSPLHF. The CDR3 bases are TGTGCCAGCAGCCCTCCTCTGACAGATTCACCCCTCCACTTT.

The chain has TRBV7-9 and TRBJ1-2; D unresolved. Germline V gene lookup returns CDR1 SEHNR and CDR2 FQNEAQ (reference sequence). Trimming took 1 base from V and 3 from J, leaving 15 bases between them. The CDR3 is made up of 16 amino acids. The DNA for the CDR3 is TGTGCCAGCAGCTTAGATTCACACATGCTCCACTATGGCTACACCTTC. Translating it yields CASSLDSHMLHYGYTF.

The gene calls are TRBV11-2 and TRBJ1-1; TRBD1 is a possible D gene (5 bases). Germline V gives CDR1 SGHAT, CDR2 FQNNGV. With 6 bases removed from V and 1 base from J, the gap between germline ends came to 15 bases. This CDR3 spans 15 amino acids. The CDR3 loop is CASRAVRGTNTEAFF. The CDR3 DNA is TGTGCCAGCAGGGCAGTTAGGGGCACGAACACTGAAGCTTTCTTT.

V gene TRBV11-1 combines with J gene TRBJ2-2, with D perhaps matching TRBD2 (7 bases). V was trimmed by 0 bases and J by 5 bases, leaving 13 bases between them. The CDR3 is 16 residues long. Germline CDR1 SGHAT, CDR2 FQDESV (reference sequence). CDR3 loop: CASSLAGGPWTGELFF. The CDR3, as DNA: TGTGCCAGCAGCTTAGCGGGGGGGCCTTGGACCGGGGAGCTGTTTTTT.

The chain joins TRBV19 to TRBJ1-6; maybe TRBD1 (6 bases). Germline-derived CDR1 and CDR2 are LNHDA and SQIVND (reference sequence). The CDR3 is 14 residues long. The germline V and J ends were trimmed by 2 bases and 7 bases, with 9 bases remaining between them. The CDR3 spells CASSIRDRNSPLHF. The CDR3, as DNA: TGTGCCAGTAGTATACGAGACAGGAATTCACCCCTCCACTTT.

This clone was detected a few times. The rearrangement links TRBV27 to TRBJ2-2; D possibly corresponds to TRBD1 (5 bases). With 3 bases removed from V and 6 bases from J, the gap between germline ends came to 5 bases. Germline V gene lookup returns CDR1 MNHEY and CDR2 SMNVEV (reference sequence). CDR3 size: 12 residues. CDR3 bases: TGTGCCAGCAGTTTGGGGCCCGGGGAGCTGTTTTTT. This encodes CASSLGPGELFF.

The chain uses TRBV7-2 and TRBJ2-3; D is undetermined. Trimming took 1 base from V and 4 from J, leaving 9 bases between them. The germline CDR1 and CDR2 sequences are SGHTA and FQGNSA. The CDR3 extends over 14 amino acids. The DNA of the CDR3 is TGTGCCAGCAGCTTAGAGTTGGGCGCAGATACGCAGTATTTT. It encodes CASSLELGADTQYF.

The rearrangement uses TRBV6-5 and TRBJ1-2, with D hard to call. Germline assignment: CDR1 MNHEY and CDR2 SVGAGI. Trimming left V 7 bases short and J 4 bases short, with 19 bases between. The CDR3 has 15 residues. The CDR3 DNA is TGTGCCAGCAATACGGGCCGCCGGAGGGTCTATGGCTACACCTTC. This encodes CASNTGRRRVYGYTF.